This TCR beta chain was identified in a study of vaccination and CD4 T cells after COVID-19. Study context: In the control cultures, a CEFX pool, an HIV-1 Nef pool, or no peptide was supplied.

Cultured CD4+ T cell DNA was sequenced using the Oncomine TCR Beta short-read assay. Using the QIAamp micro DNA kit, genomic DNA was extracted from the CD4+ T cells that had been cultured. In TCRdb, the PCR reads were re-called with MiXCR into one record per CDR3 protein. The sample yields about 12,000 distinct CDR3 sequences, just over 20% seen once. V lost 5 bases and J lost 13, with 18 bases in between. The CDR3 is 13 amino acids. Germline-derived CDR1 and CDR2 are SGHVS and FQNEAQ. Indicated treatment: approximately 9-day PBMC culture with coronavirus spike peptide pools or control peptides (ViraFEST assay). Notes on this clonotype: Its antigen remains unknown.

The TCR originated in a human donor who received a COVID-19 vaccine. The chain is built from TRBV7-8 and TRBJ1-5; D not resolved. The sample in question was CD4+ T cells from blood, cultured in vitro, obtained before SARS-CoV-2 vaccination. The CDR3 bases are TGTGCCAGCAGCCCGAAATCGGGAGTGGCTCAGCATTTT. Its protein product is CASSPKSGVAQHF. Supplemented by reference TRBV7-8 and TRBJ1-5, the full variable domain reads GAGVSQSPRYKVAKRGQDVALRCDPISGHVSLFWYQQALGQGPEFLTYFQNEAQLDKSGLPSDRFFAERPEGSVSTLKIQRTQQEDSAVYLCASSPKSGVAQHFGDGTRLSIL.